Listed below are T cell receptor beta chains from one sample, sequenced in a study of T cell responses to AZD1222 COVID-19 vaccine. Data came from immunoSEQ multiplex PCR; TCRdb stores just in-frame clones and leaves some out. The sample holds fewer than 130,000 clones; over 85% are singletons and the top ten take roughly 2.2%. Sample: peripheral blood, taken on day 0 of AZD1222 vaccination. All receptors come from an adult in good health. Each CDR3 is given with its conserved first and last residue. A D gene is named only where the DNA matches it firmly.

D gene: .
J gene: TRBJ1-2
CDR3 length: 14
V gene: TRBV6-5
CDR3 DNA: TGTGCCAGCAGTTACGGTTCCTCCTTGGGTGGCTACACCTTC
CDR3 protein: CASSYGSSLGGYTF

D gene: TRBD1
J gene: TRBJ1-1
CDR3 length: 14
V gene: TRBV6-5
CDR3 DNA: TGTGCCAGCTTCGTAGGACAGGGAAACACTGAAGCTTTCTTT
CDR3 protein: CASFVGQGNTEAFF

D gene: TRBD2
J gene: TRBJ2-3
CDR3 length: 15
V gene: TRBV30
CDR3 DNA: TGTGCCTGGAGTCTCGGACTAGCGGAGGCAGATACGCAGTATTTT
CDR3 protein: CAWSLGLAEADTQYF

D gene: .
J gene: TRBJ1-4
CDR3 length: 19
V gene: TRBV27
CDR3 DNA: TGTGCCAGCAGTTGCGACCTAGGGGCCCCGGGGTGCACTAATGAAAAACTGTTTTTT
CDR3 protein: CASSCDLGAPGCTNEKLFF

D gene: TRBD2
J gene: TRBJ2-7
CDR3 length: 15
V gene: TRBV10-1
CDR3 DNA: TGCGCCAGCAGTGAGTCACCGGGAGGGCCCGACGAGCAGTACTTC
CDR3 protein: CASSESPGGPDEQYF

D gene: .
J gene: TRBJ1-5
CDR3 length: 14
V gene: TRBV3-1/TRBV3-2
CDR3 DNA: TGTGCCAGCAGCCAAGACCACAGAAGGCAGCCCCAGCATTTT
CDR3 protein: CASSQDHRRQPQHF

D gene: TRBD1
J gene: TRBJ1-6
CDR3 length: 14
V gene: TRBV6-5
CDR3 DNA: TGTGCCAGCAGCCAAGGACAGGGGAATTCACCCCTCCACTTT
CDR3 protein: CASSQGQGNSPLHF

D gene: .
J gene: TRBJ2-5
CDR3 length: 14
V gene: TRBV6-4
CDR3 DNA: TGTGCCAGCAGTAAAGGGGGGAAAGAAGAGACCCAGTACTTC
CDR3 protein: CASSKGGKEETQYF

D gene: .
J gene: TRBJ1-5
CDR3 length: 18
V gene: TRBV30
CDR3 DNA: TGTGCCTGGAGTGCCGCCCGGACCTTCCGACAGGGCAATCAGCCCCAGCATTTT
CDR3 protein: CAWSAARTFRQGNQPQHF

D gene: .
J gene: TRBJ2-7
CDR3 length: 17
V gene: TRBV5-8
CDR3 DNA: TGTGCCAGCATCGCAGCGATTCTATCTCCCTATTCCTACGAGCAGTACTTC
CDR3 protein: CASIAAILSPYSYEQYF

D gene: .
J gene: TRBJ1-2
CDR3 length: 15
V gene: TRBV24-1
CDR3 DNA: TGTGCCACCAGTGAGGCCGGGGCCGGGACCTATGGCTACACCTTC
CDR3 protein: CATSEAGAGTYGYTF

D gene: .
J gene: TRBJ1-1
CDR3 length: 13
V gene: TRBV19
CDR3 DNA: TGTGCCAGTAATAGGGACCGGAACACTGAAGCTTTCTTT
CDR3 protein: CASNRDRNTEAFF

D gene: .
J gene: TRBJ1-1
CDR3 length: 13
V gene: TRBV10-2
CDR3 DNA: TGCGCCAGCAGTTTGGGACGGAACACTGAAGCTTTCTTT
CDR3 protein: CASSLGRNTEAFF

D gene: .
J gene: TRBJ2-7
CDR3 length: 16
V gene: TRBV19
CDR3 DNA: TGTGCCAGTAGCAGGTTCGGGGGATCAGGGGAGGGCGAGCAGTACTTC
CDR3 protein: CASSRFGGSGEGEQYF

D gene: .
J gene: TRBJ1-1
CDR3 length: 15
V gene: TRBV9
CDR3 DNA: TGTGCCAGCAGCCGTATGGGGGGCACGAACACTGAAGCTTTCTTT
CDR3 protein: CASSRMGGTNTEAFF

D gene: .
J gene: TRBJ1-1
CDR3 length: 14
V gene: TRBV6-5
CDR3 DNA: TGTGCCAGCAGTCGGCAGGTTGAGGGCACTGAAGCTTTCTTT
CDR3 protein: CASSRQVEGTEAFF

D gene: .
J gene: TRBJ1-4
CDR3 length: 15
V gene: TRBV7-9
CDR3 DNA: TGTGCCAGCAGCCCCGGTGCCGGGGAACGTGAAAAACTGTTTTTT
CDR3 protein: CASSPGAGEREKLFF

D gene: .
J gene: TRBJ1-1
CDR3 length: 17
V gene: TRBV7-8
CDR3 DNA: TGTGCCAGCAGCTTAGCGTTTTCGGGGGGGGCTAGCGCTGAAGCTTTCTTT
CDR3 protein: CASSLAFSGGASAEAFF